The clone carrying this T cell receptor (beta chain) was found many times. The data belong to a study of blood T cells in healthy people across ages. A J-beta primer mix and a sample-barcoded 5' primer were used in a second PCR of roughly 6 to 12 cycles. Each CDR3 protein is one row after TCRdb ran MiXCR on the 5' RACE reads. The repertoire consists of 1.5 million to 2 million distinct CDR3 sequences, with 28% occurring once and the leading ten covering around 7.7%. Material: blood. This sequence originates from a woman in her twenties or thirties in good health.

The CDR3 sequence: CATTDRKAYEQYF. CDR3 DNA sequence: TGTGCCACCACGGACAGGAAGGCTTACGAGCAGTACTTC. The chain recombines TRBV10-3 with TRBJ2-7; TRBD1 agrees at 7 bases. Germline V gives CDR1 ENHRY, CDR2 SYGVKD. V lost 10 bases to trimming and J lost 4 bases; unmatched junction nucleotides: 10. The CDR3 is 13 residues long.